The 3 T cell receptor beta chains below come from one sample, sequenced in a study of regulatory T cells in long-lasting Graves disease. Both iRepertoire HTBI primers and Arm-PCR of CDR3 regions were used to build the TCR beta libraries. TCRdb recomputed calls from the multiplex PCR reads with MiXCR, one row per CDR3 protein. Here the sample spans about 430,000 distinct CDR3 sequences, over 12% being singletons. Time point described: newly diagnosed GD, antithyroid drugs for less than 3 months. Making the TCR library involved RNA that had been extracted from PBMCs. These same records also appear under a second study, on T cells in Graves' hyperthyroidism and ophthalmopathy.

The source was peripheral blood mononuclear cells (PBMCs), collected at new diagnosis, from a patient treated with antithyroid drugs. Receptor source: a woman aged 35 to 49 with Graves disease.

The chain employs TRBV7-2 and TRBJ2-3; 8 bases line up with TRBD2. This CDR3 is built from 14 residues. V lost 7 bases, J lost 4 bases, and 7 bases stayed unmatched. The germline V gene has CDR1 SGHTA and CDR2 FQGNSA. DNA for the CDR3: TGTGCCAGCACTACGGGAGGGTTCGCAGATACGCAGTATTTT. Protein product: CASTTGGFADTQYF.

This clonotype was observed at least ten times. The V gene is TRBV20-1, the J gene TRBJ2-7; D remains unclear. Germline values: CDR1 DFQATT, CDR2 SNEGSKA (reference sequence). This CDR3 region has 14 residues. V was trimmed by 4 bases and J by 2 bases, leaving 15 bases between them. The CDR3 is CSATPPDKPYEQYF. CDR3 nucleotides: TGCAGTGCTACCCCCCCCGACAAGCCCTACGAGCAGTACTTC.

This clonotype was observed a handful of times. The rearrangement uses TRBV4-1 and TRBJ2-2; possibly TRBD2 for D (5 bases). Trimming left V 4 bases short and J 6 bases short, with 15 bases between. The CDR3 runs to 15 residues. Germline V gives CDR1 MGHRA, CDR2 YSYEKL. CDR3 bases: TGCGCCAGCAGCCCCCAACTGGAGGTCCCCGGGGAGCTGTTTTTT. Protein: CASSPQLEVPGELFF.